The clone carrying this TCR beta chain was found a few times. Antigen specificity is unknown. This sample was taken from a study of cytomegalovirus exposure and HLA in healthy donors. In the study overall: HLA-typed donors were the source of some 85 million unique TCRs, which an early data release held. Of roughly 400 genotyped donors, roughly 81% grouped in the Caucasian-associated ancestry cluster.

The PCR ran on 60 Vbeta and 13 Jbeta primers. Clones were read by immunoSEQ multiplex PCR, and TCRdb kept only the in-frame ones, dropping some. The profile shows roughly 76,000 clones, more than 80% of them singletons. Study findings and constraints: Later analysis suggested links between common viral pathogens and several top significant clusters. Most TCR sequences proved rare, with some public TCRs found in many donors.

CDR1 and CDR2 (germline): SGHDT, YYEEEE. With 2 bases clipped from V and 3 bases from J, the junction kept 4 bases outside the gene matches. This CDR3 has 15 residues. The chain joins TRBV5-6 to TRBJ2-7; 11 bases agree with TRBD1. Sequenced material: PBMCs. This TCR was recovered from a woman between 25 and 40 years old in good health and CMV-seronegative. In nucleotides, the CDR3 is TGTGCCAGCAGCTTCTTGGGGACAGGGGGCTACGAGCAGTACTTC. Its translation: CASSFLGTGGYEQYF.